A selection of T cell receptor beta chains follows, all from one sample in a study of CD8 T cells in Susac syndrome. TCRdb ran MiXCR on the immunoSEQ multiplex PCR reads and lists one entry per CDR3 protein. The table has roughly 130,000 distinct CDR3 sequences, approximately 94% seen once. The sample comprised CD4+ T cells from PBMCs. All receptors come from a human donor with multiple sclerosis. Each CDR3 is given without its conserved first and last residue.

v_gene: TRBV19; j_gene: TRBJ1-4; len: 12; CDR3aa: ASKRWTTNEKLF
v_gene: TRBV6-2/TRBV6-3; j_gene: TRBJ2-1; len: 10; CDR3aa: ASSPRYNEQF
v_gene: TRBV14; j_gene: TRBJ1-1; len: 9; CDR3aa: ASSQGVEAF
v_gene: TRBV19; j_gene: TRBJ1-1; len: 12; CDR3aa: ASSISRDWGEAF
v_gene: TRBV5-1; j_gene: TRBJ2-2; len: 12; CDR3aa: ASLAEAGAGELF
v_gene: TRBV30; j_gene: TRBJ2-2; len: 11; CDR3aa: ACGGRTPGSCF
v_gene: TRBV7-9; j_gene: TRBJ2-2; len: 15; CDR3aa: ASRGTSGGHNTGELF
v_gene: TRBV29-1; j_gene: TRBJ2-7; len: 9; CDR3aa: SGGGHGEQY
v_gene: TRBV20-1; j_gene: TRBJ2-5; len: 10; CDR3aa: SGRAGQETQY
v_gene: TRBV18; j_gene: TRBJ2-7; len: 14; CDR3aa: ASSPFSPQDRYEQY
v_gene: TRBV11-2; j_gene: TRBJ1-3; len: 13; CDR3aa: ASSPLLLSGNTIY
v_gene: TRBV7-2; j_gene: TRBJ2-5; len: 13; CDR3aa: ASSLGYRGKETQY
v_gene: TRBV20-1; j_gene: TRBJ2-5; len: 11; CDR3aa: SASLAGQETQY
v_gene: TRBV10-3; j_gene: TRBJ2-7; len: 12; CDR3aa: AIRRGKNNYEQY
v_gene: TRBV5-1; j_gene: TRBJ2-7; len: 16; CDR3aa: ASSSPGTSGRASSEQY
v_gene: TRBV4-3; j_gene: TRBJ2-5; len: 14; CDR3aa: ASSQGTGARVETQY
v_gene: TRBV19; j_gene: TRBJ2-6; len: 14; CDR3aa: ASSMGQASGANVLT
v_gene: TRBV4-3; j_gene: TRBJ1-1; len: 12; CDR3aa: ASSQRQGGTEAF
v_gene: TRBV12-2; j_gene: TRBJ1-1; len: 13; CDR3aa: ASRFRLYPDTEAF
v_gene: TRBV4-1; j_gene: TRBJ1-2; len: 15; CDR3aa: ASSQRAGTGTNYGYT
v_gene: TRBV6-1; j_gene: TRBJ2-7; len: 12; CDR3aa: ASSPRDRNYEQY
v_gene: TRBV6-2/TRBV6-3; j_gene: TRBJ1-2; len: 13; CDR3aa: ATGYSLWTNYGYT